This T cell receptor beta chain stems from a study of blood T cell repertoires in COVID-19 (dated by TCRdb to about 2020). For context, the study as a whole: Collaborator samples came from the United States, Italy and Spain and covered acute and convalescent phases of COVID-19. The material from the prospective study consisted of cDNA or gDNA derived from T cells, B-cell-depleted T cells, or PBMCs. HLA class I and class II types, where available, came from metadata supplied by the sample provider rather than from assay-based typing. The repertoires were released in a freely available public database meant as a resource for research on the immune response to SARS-CoV-2. Samples were obtained from the ongoing ImmuneRACE study (first 160 participants) and from about 1,300 subjects provided by 6 global collaborators. Deeply sampled blood TCRbeta repertoires from subjects exposed to, actively infected with, or recovered from COVID-19 were included in the dataset. Sample metadata almost always included a de-identified subject ID, COVID-19 status, age in years and sex. The full study reports these points: The amount of clinical and demographic metadata varied by source and participant and was provided uncurated.

Each collaborating institution followed its own protocols to collect whole blood in K2EDTA tubes. For TCRbeta analysis, collaborators shipped samples as frozen whole blood, isolated PBMCs, or DNA extracted from either of those sample types. TCRbeta CDR3 regions were amplified from genomic DNA by means of the immunoSEQ Assay, a bias-controlled multiplex PCR. Under the source paper's analysis protocol: The number of nucleated cells in each sample was estimated by amplification of reference gene primers within the assay. To quantify the absolute abundance of each unique TCRbeta CDR3 rearrangement, sequence reads were collapsed and filtered. For each sample, productive Simpson clonality was calculated as the square root of Simpson's diversity index over productive rearrangements. TCRdb re-hosts the immuneACCESS table, in-frame sequences only. Its copies lack some clones; in the studies checked, an unresolved V gene accounts for under half of them, and the cause for the rest is not known. That table is the source of V, J and clone size, and D and trimming were worked out from the DNA. The sample table records some 66,000 clones; over 80% of these occur just once. The ten top clones hold about 6.8% of the sample.

From the cysteine up to the phenylalanine, the CDR3 has a length of 14 residues. Solely the CDR3 DNA is kept, with 42 bases framed from the first base. Trimmed from V: 5 bases; trimmed from J: 6 bases; junction bases lacking a gene match: 10. The germline V gene specifies SGHTA as CDR1 and FQGNSA as CDR2. With regard to this clone: Its antigen has not been determined. Per-base quality was not reported, and no clone a single base away is much larger than it.

This clonotype originated in a human donor in a cohort sampled during active COVID-19. The sample taken for sequencing was peripheral blood. Here the chain combines TRBV7-2 and TRBJ2-7; TRBD1 lines up with 7 middle nucleotides. CDR3 protein: CASSRKGAFAEQYF. The DNA reads TGTGCCAGCAGCAGGAAGGGGGCTTTCGCCGAGCAGTACTTC.